This T cell receptor beta chain was profiled in a study of blood T cells in healthy people across ages. Study-level results: Expanded clonotype changes were possibly confounded by unknown donor CMV status.

Regarding this clonotype: What it binds is not known.

Primers used in a second PCR of about 7 to 12 cycles were a sample-barcoded 5' primer and a J-beta primer mix. MiXCR, applied by TCRdb to the 5' RACE reads, yields one record per CDR3 protein. The repertoire holds approximately 850,000 distinct CDR3 sequences, about three fifths seen once, with 20% to 25% in the top ten. The length of the CDR3 is 16 residues. The V end lost 4 bases, the J end lost 4 bases, and 20 bases lay between the germline ends. Germline CDR1 is SQVTM and CDR2 is ANQGSEA. The sequence was collected from a man aged 30 to 39 in good health. The V call is TRBV29-1, the J call TRBJ2-4, with a tentative D call TRBD2 (6 bases). The source material was blood. The CDR3 DNA is TGCAGCGTTGGGGGGATGGAGGGTTCGGTTAAAAACATTCAGTACTTC. Amino acids: CSVGGMEGSVKNIQYF.